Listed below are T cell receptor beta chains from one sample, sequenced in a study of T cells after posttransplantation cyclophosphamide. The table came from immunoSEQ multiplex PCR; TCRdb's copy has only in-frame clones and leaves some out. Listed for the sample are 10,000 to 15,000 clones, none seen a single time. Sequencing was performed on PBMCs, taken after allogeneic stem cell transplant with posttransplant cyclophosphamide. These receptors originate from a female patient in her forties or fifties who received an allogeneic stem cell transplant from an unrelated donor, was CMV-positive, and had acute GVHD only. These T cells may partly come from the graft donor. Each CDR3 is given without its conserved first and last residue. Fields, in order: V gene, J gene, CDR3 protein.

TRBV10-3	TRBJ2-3	AMGGWKTSTDTQY
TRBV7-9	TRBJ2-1	ASSPGTGIHNEQF
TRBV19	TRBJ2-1	ASSRSGTYNEQF
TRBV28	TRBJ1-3	ASTSSGTGGTRGNTIY
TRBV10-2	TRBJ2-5	ASGGRETQY
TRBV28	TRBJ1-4	ASSYGGVGEKLF
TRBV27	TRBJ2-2	ASSSPGTGELF
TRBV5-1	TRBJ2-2	ASSLEAAGELF
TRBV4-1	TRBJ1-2	ASSPKVEGFYGYT
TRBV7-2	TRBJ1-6	ASSHDRVTTPLH
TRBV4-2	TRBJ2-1	ASSSRDPGGDEQF
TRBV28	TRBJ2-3	ASSLKQGNIDTQY
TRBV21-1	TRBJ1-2	ASSMRTNYGYT
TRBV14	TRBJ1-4	ASKHFVPGNEKLF
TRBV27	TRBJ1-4	ASAAPPGTGRGDNEKLF
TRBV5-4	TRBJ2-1	ASSLRRTLNEQF
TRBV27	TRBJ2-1	ASSWSHYYDEQF
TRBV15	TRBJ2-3	ATSRDKNRLTSTDTQY
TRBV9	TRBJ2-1	ASSPGTSGYNEQF
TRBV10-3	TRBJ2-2	ALGQGMNTGELF
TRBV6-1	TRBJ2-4	ASSDRGDLKNIQY
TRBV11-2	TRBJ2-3	ASSLSGRTADTQY
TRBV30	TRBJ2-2	AWRAGVNTGELF
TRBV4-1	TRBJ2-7	ASSRGTSGRPSSYEQY
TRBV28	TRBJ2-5	ASSFRLAVGGETQY
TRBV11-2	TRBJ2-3	ASSRSVGTSTDTQY
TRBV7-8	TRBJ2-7	ASSIIRDEQY
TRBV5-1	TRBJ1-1	ASSPYPWDRENTEAF
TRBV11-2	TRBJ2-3	ASSPGDTQY
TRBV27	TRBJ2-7	ATRTGVHEQY
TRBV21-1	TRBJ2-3	ASSRLAPTAHTDTQY
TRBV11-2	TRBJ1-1	ASSFTGSNTEAF
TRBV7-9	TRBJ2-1	ASFGRTVSYNEQF
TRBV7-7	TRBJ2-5	ASSPGGDTQETQY
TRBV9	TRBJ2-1	ASSPGGTGLGNEQF
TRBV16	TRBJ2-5	ASSPKIWQQETQY
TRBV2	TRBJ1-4	ASSPGTGGTELF
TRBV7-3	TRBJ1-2	ASSLSGQGVYGYT
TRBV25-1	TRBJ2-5	ASRTVGDSETQY
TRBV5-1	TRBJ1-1	ASSGTGGTEAF
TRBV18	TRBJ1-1	ASSPSGGQLGAF
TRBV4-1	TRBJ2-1	ASSQRTEYNEQF
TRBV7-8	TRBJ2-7	ASSLPSVVEQY
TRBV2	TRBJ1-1	ASPKRAGGSEAF
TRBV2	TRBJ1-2	ASSDRGYGYT
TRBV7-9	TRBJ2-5	ASSPPRGIQETQY
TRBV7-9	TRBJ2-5	ASSLRGQQETQY
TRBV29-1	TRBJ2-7	SVDSGNSYEQY
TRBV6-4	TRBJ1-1	ASSLGTGGGAF
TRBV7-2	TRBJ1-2	ASSLLRQGNYGYT
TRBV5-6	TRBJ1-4	ASSYVSAREKLF
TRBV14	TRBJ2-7	ASSQVWSGLVQDEQY
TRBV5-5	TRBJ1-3	ASSLAPGTSGNTIY
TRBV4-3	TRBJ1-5	ASSQGVGLQPQH
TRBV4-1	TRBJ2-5	ASSQSTGSRETQY
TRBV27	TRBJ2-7	ASSPPPSGRGEQY
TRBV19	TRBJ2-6	AIMTPNSGANVLT
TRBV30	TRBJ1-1	AWGPGNTEAF
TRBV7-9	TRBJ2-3	ARSLVGGGPDTQY